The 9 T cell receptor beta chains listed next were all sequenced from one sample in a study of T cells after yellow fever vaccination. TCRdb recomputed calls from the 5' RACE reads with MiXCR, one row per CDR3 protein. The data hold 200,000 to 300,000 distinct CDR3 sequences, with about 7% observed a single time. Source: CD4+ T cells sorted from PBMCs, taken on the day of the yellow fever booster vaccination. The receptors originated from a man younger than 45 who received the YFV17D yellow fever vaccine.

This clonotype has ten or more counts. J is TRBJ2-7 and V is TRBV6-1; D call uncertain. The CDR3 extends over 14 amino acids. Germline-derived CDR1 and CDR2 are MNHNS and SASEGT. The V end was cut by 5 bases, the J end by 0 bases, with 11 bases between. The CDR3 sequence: CASSRTASSYEQYF. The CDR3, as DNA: TGTGCCAGCAGTCGGACGGCGAGCTCCTACGAGCAGTACTTC.

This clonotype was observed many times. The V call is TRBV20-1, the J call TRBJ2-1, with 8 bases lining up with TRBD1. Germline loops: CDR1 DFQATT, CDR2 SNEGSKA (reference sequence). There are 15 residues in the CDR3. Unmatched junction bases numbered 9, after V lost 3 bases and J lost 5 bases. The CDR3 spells CSASPRDRSDNEQFF. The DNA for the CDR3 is TGCAGTGCTAGTCCGCGGGACAGGTCTGACAATGAGCAGTTCTTC.

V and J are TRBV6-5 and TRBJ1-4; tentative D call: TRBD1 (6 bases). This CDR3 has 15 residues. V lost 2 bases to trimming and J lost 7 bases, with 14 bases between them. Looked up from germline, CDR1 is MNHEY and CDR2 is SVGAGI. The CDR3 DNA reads TGTGCCAGCAGTTACGGAGGGACCAGGGGTGAAAAACTGTTTTTT. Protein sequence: CASSYGGTRGEKLFF.

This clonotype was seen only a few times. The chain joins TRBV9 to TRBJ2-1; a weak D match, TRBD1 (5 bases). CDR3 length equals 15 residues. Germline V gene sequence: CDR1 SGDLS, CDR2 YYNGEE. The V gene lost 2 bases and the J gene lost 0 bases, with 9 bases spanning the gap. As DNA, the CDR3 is TGTGCCAGCAGCGTTGGGGCAGGCTCCTACAATGAGCAGTTCTTC. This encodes CASSVGAGSYNEQFF.

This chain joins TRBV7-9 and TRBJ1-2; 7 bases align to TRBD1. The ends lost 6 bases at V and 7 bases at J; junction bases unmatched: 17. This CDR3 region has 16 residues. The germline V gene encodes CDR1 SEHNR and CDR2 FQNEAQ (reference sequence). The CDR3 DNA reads TGTGCCAGCAGTCTCCCCGGACAGGCTATTCGTGGTGGCTACACCTTC. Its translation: CASSLPGQAIRGGYTF.

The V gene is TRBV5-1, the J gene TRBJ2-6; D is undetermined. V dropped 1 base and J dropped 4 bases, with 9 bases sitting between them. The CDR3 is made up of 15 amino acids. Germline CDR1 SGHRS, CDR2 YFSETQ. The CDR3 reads CASSLIGHGANVLTF. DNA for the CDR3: TGCGCCAGCAGCTTGATAGGGCACGGGGCCAACGTCCTGACTTTC. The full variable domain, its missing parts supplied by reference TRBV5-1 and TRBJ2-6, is KAGVTQTPRYLIKTRGQQVTLSCSPISGHRSVSWYQQTPGQGLQFLFEYFSETQRNKGNFPGRFSGRQFSNSRSEMNVSTLELGDSALYLCASSLIGHGANVLTFGAGSRLTVL.

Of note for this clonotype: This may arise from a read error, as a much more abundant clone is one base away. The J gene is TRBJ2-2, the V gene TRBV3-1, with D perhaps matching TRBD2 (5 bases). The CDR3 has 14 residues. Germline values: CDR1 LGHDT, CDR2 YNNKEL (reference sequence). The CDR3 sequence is CASSPNLNTGKLFF. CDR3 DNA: TGTGCCAGCAGCCCCAACCTAAACACCGGGAAGCTGTTTTTT. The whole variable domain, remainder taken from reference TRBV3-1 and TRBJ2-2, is DTAVSQTPKYLVTQMGNDKSIKCEQNLGHDTMYWYKQDSKKFLKIMFSYNNKELIINETVPNRFSPKSPDKAHLNLHINSLELGDSAVYFCASSPNLNTGKLFFGEGSRLTVL.

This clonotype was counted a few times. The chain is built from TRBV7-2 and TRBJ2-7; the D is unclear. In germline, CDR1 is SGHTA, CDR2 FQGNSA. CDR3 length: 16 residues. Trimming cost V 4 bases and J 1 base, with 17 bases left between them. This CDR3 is CASSSNAGRVSYEQYF. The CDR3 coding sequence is TGTGCCAGCAGCTCCAATGCTGGCCGAGTATCCTACGAGCAGTACTTC. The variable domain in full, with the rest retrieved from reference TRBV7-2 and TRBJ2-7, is GAGVSQSPSNKVTEKGKDVELRCDPISGHTALYWYRQSLGQGLEFLIYFQGNSAPDKSGLPSDRFSAERTGGSVSTLTIQRTQQEDSAVYLCASSSNAGRVSYEQYFGPGTRLTVT.

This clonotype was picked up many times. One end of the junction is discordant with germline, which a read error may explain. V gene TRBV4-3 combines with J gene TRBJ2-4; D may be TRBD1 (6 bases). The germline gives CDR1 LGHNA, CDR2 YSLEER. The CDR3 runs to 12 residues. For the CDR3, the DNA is TGTGCCAGCAGTCAAGAAGGGGGCATTCAGTACTTC. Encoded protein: CASSQEGGIQYF.